This paragraph covers one T cell receptor beta chain sequence. The antigen is not known. This sample stems from a study of cytomegalovirus exposure and HLA in healthy donors. Whole-study results and caveats: V- and J-gene trimming in TCR beta was tied to a missense DCLRE1C variant by an analysis performed later. Later work showed greater clonal expansion in HLA-associated TCR beta chains than in equally common others.

V lost 2 bases, J lost 8 bases, and 19 bases lay in between. Germline CDR1 and CDR2: SQVTM and ANQGSEA. The length of the CDR3 is 15 residues. 13 Jbeta primers and 60 Vbeta primers were used for the PCR. Generated by immunoSEQ multiplex PCR, the TCRdb table keeps only in-frame clones and is missing some. The data contain 100,000 or so clones, about 13% of them singletons. This chain uses TRBV29-1 with TRBJ2-1; D is perhaps TRBD1 (6 bases). Sequenced material: PBMCs. The sequence derives from a man aged 35 to 55 in good health and CMV-seropositive. CDR3 in amino acids: CSVERGTDVSDEQFF. DNA of the CDR3: TGCAGCGTTGAAAGGGGGACCGATGTTAGCGATGAGCAGTTCTTC.